This TCR beta chain was captured in a study of blood T cell repertoires in COVID-19 (dated by TCRdb to 2018 to 2020). At the level of the whole study: The collaborator samples originated in the United States, Italy and Spain and spanned the acute and convalescent phases of COVID-19. The material from the prospective study consisted of cDNA or gDNA derived from T cells, B-cell-depleted T cells, or PBMCs. Subjects who had been exposed to COVID-19, were actively infected with it, or had recovered from it provided the deeply sampled blood TCRbeta repertoires that made up the dataset. A freely available public database, intended as a resource for researchers studying the immune response to SARS-CoV-2, is where the repertoires were released. The samples were drawn from the first 160 participants of the ongoing ImmuneRACE study and from under 1,500 subjects provided by 6 global collaborators. A de-identified subject ID, COVID-19 status, age in years and sex were almost always included in the sample metadata. Where HLA class I and class II types were available, the types were taken from metadata supplied by the sample provider, not from assay-based typing. What the authors observed across the whole study: The quantity of clinical and demographic metadata differed by source and by participant and was supplied without curation.

The immunoSEQ Assay, a bias-controlled multiplex PCR, was used to amplify TCRbeta CDR3 regions from genomic DNA. The original methods were these. The number of nucleated cells in each sample was estimated by amplification of reference gene primers within the assay. To quantify the absolute abundance of each unique TCRbeta CDR3 rearrangement, sequence reads were collapsed and filtered. For each sample, productive Simpson clonality was calculated by taking the square root of Simpson's diversity index across productive rearrangements. TCRdb mirrors the immuneACCESS table, restricted to in-frame sequences. Some clones are absent from its copies; in checked studies, under half trace to an unresolved V gene, and the reason for the others is unknown. V and J calls and clone size come straight from that table; D and trimming were deduced from the DNA. For this sample the table gives under 250,000 clones, of which approximately 88% were detected only once. The ten largest make up roughly 6.5% of the sample.

Regarding this clone: The target of this receptor is not known. Base quality data are lacking; no much larger clone is found one base away.

A second Seattle source provided samples from volunteer blood donors who had recovered from COVID-19. The collaborating institutions used their own protocols to collect whole blood in K2EDTA tubes. For TCRbeta analysis, collaborators shipped samples in one of three forms: frozen whole blood, isolated PBMCs, or DNA extracted from either of those sample types. The clonotype originates from a man in his fifties or sixties who had recovered from COVID-19. The specimen was peripheral blood.

The nucleotide sequence reads as follows: TGTGCTAGTGGTTTGACAGGGACCCGAGAGACCCAGTACTTC. It codes for CASGLTGTRETQYF. The chain links TRBV12-5 with TRBJ2-5, and perhaps TRBD1 as D gene, on 6 matching bases. Reading from cysteine to phenylalanine, the CDR3 counts 14 amino acids. CDR3 DNA is the only sequence kept; it has 42 bases, read in frame from the first base. CDR1 is given as LGHNT and CDR2 as FRNRAP, both from the germline V gene. Cut back by 2 bases and 4 bases, the V and J ends lie 11 bases apart.